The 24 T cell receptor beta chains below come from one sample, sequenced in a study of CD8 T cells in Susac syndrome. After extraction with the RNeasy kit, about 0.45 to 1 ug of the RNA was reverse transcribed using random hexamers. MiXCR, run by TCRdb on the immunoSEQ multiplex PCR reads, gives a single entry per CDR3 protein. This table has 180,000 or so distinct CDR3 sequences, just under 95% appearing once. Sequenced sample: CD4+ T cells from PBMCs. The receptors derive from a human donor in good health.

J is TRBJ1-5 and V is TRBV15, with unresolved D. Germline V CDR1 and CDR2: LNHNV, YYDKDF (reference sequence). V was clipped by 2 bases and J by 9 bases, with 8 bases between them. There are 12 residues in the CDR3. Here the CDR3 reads CATSRNVGPQHF. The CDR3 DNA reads TGTGCCACCAGCAGAAACGTCGGGCCCCAGCATTTT.

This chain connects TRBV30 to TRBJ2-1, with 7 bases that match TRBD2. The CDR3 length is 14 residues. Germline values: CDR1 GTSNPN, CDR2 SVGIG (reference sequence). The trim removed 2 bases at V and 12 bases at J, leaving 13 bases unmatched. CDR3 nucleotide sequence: TGTGCCTGGAGTCCCTCAGTTTTGGGGGGGAGGCAGTTCTTC. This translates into CAWSPSVLGGRQFF.

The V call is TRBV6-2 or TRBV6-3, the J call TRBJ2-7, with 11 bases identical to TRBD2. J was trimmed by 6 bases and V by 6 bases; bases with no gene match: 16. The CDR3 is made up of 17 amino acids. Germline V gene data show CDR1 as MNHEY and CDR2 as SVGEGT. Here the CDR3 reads CASSLQRPTSGRLEQYF. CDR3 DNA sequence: TGTGCCAGCAGCCTACAAAGGCCTACTAGCGGGAGACTCGAGCAGTACTTC.

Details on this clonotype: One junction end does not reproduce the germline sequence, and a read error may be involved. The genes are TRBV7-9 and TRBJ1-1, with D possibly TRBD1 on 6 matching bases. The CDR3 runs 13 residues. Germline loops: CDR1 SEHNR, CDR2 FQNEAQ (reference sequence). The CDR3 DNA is TGTGCCAGCAGCTTAGATTCTCCGGGGGCAAAGATCTTT. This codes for CASSLDSPGAKIF.

In DNA, the CDR3 is TGTGCCAGCAGGAGGGTAGCGGTCTCCTACAATGAGCAGTTCTTC. It is translated as CASRRVAVSYNEQFF. The chain has TRBV6-5 and TRBJ2-1; tentatively, D is TRBD2 (6 bases). Looked up from germline, CDR1 is MNHEY and CDR2 is SVGAGI. Trimming pared 6 bases from V and 0 bases from J, leaving 12 bases between. There are 15 residues in the CDR3.

The chain's CDR3 is CASRSGPHNEQFF. The DNA for the CDR3 is TGTGCCAGCAGATCCGGACCCCACAATGAGCAGTTCTTC. The chain carries TRBV6-5 and TRBJ2-1; D remains unclear. The V end was cut by 6 bases, the J end by 5 bases, with 11 bases between. Germline CDR1 reads MNHEY; CDR2 reads SVGAGI. The CDR3 totals 13 residues.

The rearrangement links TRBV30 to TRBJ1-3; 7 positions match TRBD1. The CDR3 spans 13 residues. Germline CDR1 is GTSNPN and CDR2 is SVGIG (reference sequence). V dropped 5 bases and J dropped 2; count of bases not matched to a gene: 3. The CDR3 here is CAWETGPGNTIYF. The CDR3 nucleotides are TGTGCCTGGGAGACAGGGCCTGGAAACACCATATATTTT.

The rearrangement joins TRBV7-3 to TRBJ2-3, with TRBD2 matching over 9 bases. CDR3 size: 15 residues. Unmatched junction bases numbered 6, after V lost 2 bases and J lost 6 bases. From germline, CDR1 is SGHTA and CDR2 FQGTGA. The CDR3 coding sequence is TGTGCCAGCAGCTTAGCTAGCGGGATAATGGATACGCAGTATTTT. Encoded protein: CASSLASGIMDTQYF. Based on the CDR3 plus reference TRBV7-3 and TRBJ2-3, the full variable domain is GAGVSQTPSNKVTEKGKYVELRCDPISGHTALYWYRQSLGQGPEFLIYFQGTGAADDSGLPNDRFFAVRPEGSVSTLKIQRTERGDSAVYLCASSLASGIMDTQYFGPGTRLTVL.

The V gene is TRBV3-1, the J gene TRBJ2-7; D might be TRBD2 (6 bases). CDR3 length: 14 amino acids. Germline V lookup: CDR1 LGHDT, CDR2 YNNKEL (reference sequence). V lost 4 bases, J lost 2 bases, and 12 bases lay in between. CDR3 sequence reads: CASSRGTATYEQYF. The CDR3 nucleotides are TGTGCCAGCAGCCGCGGGACGGCCACCTACGAGCAGTACTTC.

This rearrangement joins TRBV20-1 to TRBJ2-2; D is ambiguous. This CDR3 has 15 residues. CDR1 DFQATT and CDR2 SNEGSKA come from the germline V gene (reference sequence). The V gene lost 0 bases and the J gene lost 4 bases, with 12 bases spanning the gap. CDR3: CSARDGMGSTGELFF. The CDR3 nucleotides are TGCAGTGCTAGAGATGGGATGGGGTCCACCGGGGAGCTGTTTTTT.

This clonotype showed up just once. The CDR3 here is CASSLSLAGDIQYF. The CDR3 region has the DNA TGTGCCAGCAGTTTATCGCTAGCGGGGGACATTCAGTACTTC. V usage is TRBV12-3 or TRBV12-4 and J usage is TRBJ2-4; 10 bases align to TRBD2. The CDR3 spans 14 residues. V lost 2 bases to trimming and J lost 8 bases; unmatched junction nucleotides: 3.

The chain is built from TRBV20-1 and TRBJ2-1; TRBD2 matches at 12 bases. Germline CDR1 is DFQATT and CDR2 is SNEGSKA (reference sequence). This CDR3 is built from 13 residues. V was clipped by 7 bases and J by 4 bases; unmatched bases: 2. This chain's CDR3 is CSGLAGGYNEQFF. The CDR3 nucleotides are TGCAGTGGGCTAGCGGGAGGGTACAATGAGCAGTTCTTC.

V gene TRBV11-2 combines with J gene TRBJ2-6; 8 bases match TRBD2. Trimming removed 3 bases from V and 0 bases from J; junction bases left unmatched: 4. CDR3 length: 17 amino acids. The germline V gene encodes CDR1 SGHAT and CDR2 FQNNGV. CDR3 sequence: CASSFSGVASGANVLTF. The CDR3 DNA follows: TGTGCCAGCAGCTTTAGCGGGGTTGCCTCTGGGGCCAACGTCCTGACTTTC.

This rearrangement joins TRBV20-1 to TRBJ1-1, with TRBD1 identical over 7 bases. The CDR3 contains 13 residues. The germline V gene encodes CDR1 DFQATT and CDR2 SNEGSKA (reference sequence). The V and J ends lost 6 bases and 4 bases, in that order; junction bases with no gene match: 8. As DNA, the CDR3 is TGCAGTGCCTCCCGACAGGGTAGCACTGAAGCTTTCTTT. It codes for CSASRQGSTEAFF.

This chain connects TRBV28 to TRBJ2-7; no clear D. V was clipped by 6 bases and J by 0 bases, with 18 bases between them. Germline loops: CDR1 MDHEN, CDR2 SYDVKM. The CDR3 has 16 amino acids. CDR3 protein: CASRLGPLWISYEQYF. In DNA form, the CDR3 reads TGTGCCAGCAGGCTTGGGCCCCTTTGGATCTCCTACGAGCAGTACTTC.

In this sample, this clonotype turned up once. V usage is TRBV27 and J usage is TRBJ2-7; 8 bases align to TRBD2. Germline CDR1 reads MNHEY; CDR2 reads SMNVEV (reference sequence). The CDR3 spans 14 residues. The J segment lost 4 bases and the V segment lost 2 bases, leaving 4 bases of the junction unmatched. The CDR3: CASSLQAGVYEQYF. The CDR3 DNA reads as TGTGCCAGCAGTTTACAAGCGGGAGTATACGAGCAGTACTTC.

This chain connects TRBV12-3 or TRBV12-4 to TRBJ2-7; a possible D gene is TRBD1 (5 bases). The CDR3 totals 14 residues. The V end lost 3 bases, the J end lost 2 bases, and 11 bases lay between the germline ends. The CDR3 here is CASSFARVAYEQYF. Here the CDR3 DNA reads TGTGCCAGCAGTTTTGCCAGGGTAGCCTACGAGCAGTACTTC.

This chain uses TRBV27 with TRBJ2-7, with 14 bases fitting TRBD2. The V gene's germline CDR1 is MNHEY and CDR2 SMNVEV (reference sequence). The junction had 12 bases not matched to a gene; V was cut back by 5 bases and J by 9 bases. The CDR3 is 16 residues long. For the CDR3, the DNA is TGTGCCAGCAGTCCCCAGGGGACTAGCGGGAGCCGGGTGCAGTACTTC. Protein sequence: CASSPQGTSGSRVQYF.

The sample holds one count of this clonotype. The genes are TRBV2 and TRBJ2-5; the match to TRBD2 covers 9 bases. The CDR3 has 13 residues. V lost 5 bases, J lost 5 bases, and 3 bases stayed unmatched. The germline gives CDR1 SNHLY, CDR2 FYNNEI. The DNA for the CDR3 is TGTGCCAGCAGTAAAGGACTAGCGGAGACCCAGTACTTC. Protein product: CASSKGLAETQYF.

The chain's CDR3 is CASSTRPGLAGGNEQFF. The DNA for the CDR3 is TGTGCCAGCAGCACCCGACCGGGACTAGCGGGAGGTAATGAGCAGTTCTTC. The chain employs TRBV3-1 and TRBJ2-1; 15 bases fit TRBD2. Germline V gives CDR1 LGHDT, CDR2 YNNKEL (reference sequence). Trimming cost V 5 bases and J 7 bases; bases outside gene matches: 9. This CDR3 spans 17 amino acids.

The CDR3 nucleotides read TGTGCCAGCAGCGTTGGGACGGAGAGTCACTACGAGCAGTACTTC. It specifies CASSVGTESHYEQYF. This chain connects TRBV11-3 to TRBJ2-7, with D possibly called TRBD1 or TRBD2 (5 bases each). Trimming took 5 bases from V and 3 from J, leaving 17 bases between them. There are 15 residues in the CDR3. The germline CDR1 and CDR2 sequences are SGHNT and YENEEA.

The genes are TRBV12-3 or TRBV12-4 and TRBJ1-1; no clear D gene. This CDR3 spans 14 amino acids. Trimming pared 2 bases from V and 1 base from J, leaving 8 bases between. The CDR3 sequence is CASSLYPGNTEAFF. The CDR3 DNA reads TGTGCCAGCAGTTTATACCCAGGGAACACTGAAGCTTTCTTT.

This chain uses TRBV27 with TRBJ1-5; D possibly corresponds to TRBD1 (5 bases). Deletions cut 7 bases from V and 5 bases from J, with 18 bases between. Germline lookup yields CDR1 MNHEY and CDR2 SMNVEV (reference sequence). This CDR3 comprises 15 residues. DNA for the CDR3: TGTGCCAGCAAATCTATTGGGCAGGGACATCAGCCCCAGCATTTT. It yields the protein CASKSIGQGHQPQHF.

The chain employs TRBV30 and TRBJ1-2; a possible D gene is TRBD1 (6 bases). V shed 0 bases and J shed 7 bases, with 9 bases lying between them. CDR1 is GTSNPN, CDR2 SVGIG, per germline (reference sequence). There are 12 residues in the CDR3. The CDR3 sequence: CAWSVQGGGYTF. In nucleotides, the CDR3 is TGTGCCTGGAGTGTACAGGGCGGTGGCTACACCTTC.